This is a list of T cell receptor beta chains from one sample in a study of T cell responses to AZD1222 COVID-19 vaccine. This table comes from immunoSEQ multiplex PCR, and its TCRdb copy is limited to in-frame clones, with some not included. The data contain fewer than 200,000 clones, 94% of them singletons. The material was peripheral blood, obtained 28 days after the second AZD1222 dose. These receptors came from an adult who received the AZD1222 COVID-19 vaccine. The CDR3 runs from the conserved cysteine through the conserved F or W. D genes are given only for firm matches. Clone sizes are given selectively: once, few, many, or a class where the clone is expanded.

V gene: TRBV6-5
clone size: NA
J gene: TRBJ1-3
D gene: NA
CDR3 protein: CAVQAAYTIYF
CDR3 DNA: TGTGCCGTACAGGCAGCATACACCATATATTTT

V gene: TRBV29-1
clone size: NA
J gene: TRBJ1-1
D gene: NA
CDR3 protein: CSVEVGSEAFF
CDR3 DNA: TGCAGCGTTGAAGTGGGCAGTGAAGCTTTCTTT

V gene: TRBV7-2
clone size: NA
J gene: TRBJ1-1
D gene: NA
CDR3 protein: CASSLQGNTEAFF
CDR3 DNA: TGTGCCAGCAGCCTTCAGGGGAACACTGAAGCTTTCTTT

V gene: TRBV5-5
clone size: NA
J gene: TRBJ1-5
D gene: NA
CDR3 protein: CASSYPPERESQPQHF
CDR3 DNA: TGTGCCAGCAGCTATCCCCCGGAGAGGGAGAGTCAGCCCCAGCATTTT

V gene: TRBV2
clone size: NA
J gene: TRBJ1-5
D gene: NA
CDR3 protein: CASNYGSKSNQPQHF
CDR3 DNA: TGTGCCAGCAATTACGGGTCTAAAAGCAATCAGCCCCAGCATTTT

V gene: TRBV19
clone size: NA
J gene: TRBJ1-3
D gene: NA
CDR3 protein: CASSGTPGNTIYF
CDR3 DNA: TGTGCCAGTAGTGGAACACCAGGAAACACCATATATTTT

V gene: TRBV18
clone size: NA
J gene: TRBJ2-2
D gene: NA
CDR3 protein: CASSPQGFGNTGELFF
CDR3 DNA: TGTGCCAGCTCACCACAGGGGTTTGGGAACACCGGGGAGCTGTTTTTT

V gene: TRBV24-1
clone size: once
J gene: TRBJ2-1
D gene: NA
CDR3 protein: CATSDSGSILYNEQFF
CDR3 DNA: TGTGCCACCAGTGATTCCGGGAGCATCCTTTACAATGAGCAGTTCTTC

V gene: TRBV30
clone size: NA
J gene: TRBJ2-6
D gene: TRBD1
CDR3 protein: CAWDRAGANVLTF
CDR3 DNA: TGTGCCTGGGACAGGGCTGGGGCCAACGTCCTGACTTTC

V gene: TRBV7-6
clone size: NA
J gene: TRBJ1-1
D gene: NA
CDR3 protein: CASSFLAGENTEAFF
CDR3 DNA: TGTGCCAGCAGCTTTTTGGCGGGGGAGAACACTGAAGCTTTCTTT

V gene: TRBV9
clone size: NA
J gene: TRBJ2-5
D gene: NA
CDR3 protein: CASSVLGEQETQYF
CDR3 DNA: TGTGCCAGCAGCGTACTAGGGGAGCAAGAGACCCAGTACTTC

V gene: TRBV19
clone size: NA
J gene: TRBJ1-3
D gene: NA
CDR3 protein: CASSTHGGGDTIYF
CDR3 DNA: TGTGCCAGTAGTACCCACGGAGGGGGAGACACCATATATTTT

V gene: TRBV7-9
clone size: NA
J gene: TRBJ1-4
D gene: TRBD1
CDR3 protein: CASSLGDRGTNEKLFF
CDR3 DNA: TGTGCCAGCAGCTTAGGCGACAGGGGGACTAATGAAAAACTGTTTTTT

V gene: TRBV5-5
clone size: NA
J gene: TRBJ1-5
D gene: NA
CDR3 protein: CASSLRPNQPQHF
CDR3 DNA: TGTGCCAGCAGCTTGAGACCCAACCAGCCCCAGCATTTT

V gene: TRBV6-5
clone size: NA
J gene: TRBJ1-6
D gene: TRBD1
CDR3 protein: CASKNRGGGNSPLHF
CDR3 DNA: TGTGCCAGCAAAAACAGGGGAGGTGGGAATTCACCCCTCCACTTT

V gene: TRBV6-5
clone size: NA
J gene: TRBJ1-6
D gene: NA
CDR3 protein: CASSSLSGYNSPLHF
CDR3 DNA: TGTGCCAGCAGCAGCCTGAGTGGCTACAATTCACCCCTCCACTTT

V gene: TRBV27
clone size: NA
J gene: TRBJ1-2
D gene: TRBD1
CDR3 protein: CASGPGQGIYGYTF
CDR3 DNA: TGTGCCAGCGGTCCAGGACAGGGAATCTATGGCTACACCTTC

V gene: TRBV19
clone size: NA
J gene: TRBJ2-1
D gene: TRBD2
CDR3 protein: CASRNRGVGSNEQFF
CDR3 DNA: TGTGCCAGTAGAAATCGGGGGGTGGGTTCCAATGAGCAGTTCTTC

V gene: TRBV30
clone size: NA
J gene: TRBJ1-1
D gene: NA
CDR3 protein: CAWTVQSGGTEAFF
CDR3 DNA: TGTGCCTGGACCGTTCAGTCGGGGGGGACTGAAGCTTTCTTT

V gene: TRBV11-2
clone size: NA
J gene: TRBJ2-7
D gene: NA
CDR3 protein: CASSLAGYGYEQYF
CDR3 DNA: TGTGCCAGCAGCTTAGCCGGTTATGGCTACGAGCAGTACTTC

V gene: TRBV27
clone size: NA
J gene: TRBJ2-7
D gene: NA
CDR3 protein: CASNPSGQFPYEQYF
CDR3 DNA: TGTGCCAGTAATCCCTCGGGGCAGTTTCCCTACGAGCAGTACTTC

V gene: TRBV6-1
clone size: NA
J gene: TRBJ1-5
D gene: NA
CDR3 protein: CASSENWVGQPQHF
CDR3 DNA: TGTGCCAGCAGTGAAAATTGGGTTGGTCAGCCCCAGCATTTT

V gene: TRBV28
clone size: NA
J gene: TRBJ1-1
D gene: NA
CDR3 protein: CASSLWNQGRTEAFF
CDR3 DNA: TGTGCCAGCAGTTTATGGAACCAGGGGAGAACTGAAGCTTTCTTT

V gene: TRBV28
clone size: NA
J gene: TRBJ2-7
D gene: TRBD2
CDR3 protein: CASSPSGLAGDIYEQYF
CDR3 DNA: TGTGCCAGCAGCCCAAGTGGACTAGCGGGAGATATCTACGAGCAGTACTTC

V gene: TRBV6-6
clone size: once
J gene: TRBJ1-4
D gene: NA
CDR3 protein: CASSYPHQVSEKLFF
CDR3 DNA: TGTGCCAGCAGTTACCCCCACCAGGTCTCGGAAAAACTGTTTTTT

V gene: TRBV5-6
clone size: NA
J gene: TRBJ1-1
D gene: NA
CDR3 protein: CASSPLVVENTEAFF
CDR3 DNA: TGTGCCAGCAGCCCGTTGGTAGTCGAGAACACTGAAGCTTTCTTT

V gene: TRBV28
clone size: NA
J gene: TRBJ1-4
D gene: NA
CDR3 protein: CASSPPGRSNEKLFF
CDR3 DNA: TGTGCCAGCAGTCCCCCGGGACGGTCTAATGAAAAACTGTTTTTT

V gene: TRBV7-2
clone size: NA
J gene: TRBJ2-1
D gene: NA
CDR3 protein: CASSSFSTSPYNEQFF
CDR3 DNA: TGTGCCAGCAGCTCATTCTCTACTAGCCCTTACAATGAGCAGTTCTTC

V gene: TRBV6-5
clone size: NA
J gene: TRBJ1-2
D gene: TRBD1
CDR3 protein: CASSNIRDRNYGYTF
CDR3 DNA: TGTGCCAGCAGCAATATACGGGACAGAAACTATGGCTACACCTTC

V gene: TRBV30
clone size: NA
J gene: TRBJ1-5
D gene: TRBD1
CDR3 protein: CAWSVQGVQPQHF
CDR3 DNA: TGTGCCTGGAGTGTACAGGGGGTTCAGCCCCAGCATTTT

V gene: TRBV21-1
clone size: NA
J gene: TRBJ2-3
D gene: NA
CDR3 protein: CASPGPGPLRAGITSTDTQYF
CDR3 DNA: TGTGCCAGCCCGGGCCCCGGCCCACTACGAGCGGGGATTACAAGCACAGATACGCAGTATTTT

V gene: TRBV3-1/TRBV3-2
clone size: NA
J gene: TRBJ2-1
D gene: NA
CDR3 protein: CASSQAFERRDNEQFF
CDR3 DNA: TGTGCCAGCAGCCAGGCTTTCGAGCGGAGGGACAATGAGCAGTTCTTC

V gene: TRBV4-3
clone size: NA
J gene: TRBJ2-1
D gene: NA
CDR3 protein: CASSQDWFRNSYNEQFF
CDR3 DNA: TGCGCCAGCAGCCAAGATTGGTTCAGGAATTCCTACAATGAGCAGTTCTTC

V gene: TRBV7-2
clone size: NA
J gene: TRBJ1-1
D gene: NA
CDR3 protein: CASSLQGGNTEAFF
CDR3 DNA: TGTGCCAGCAGCTTACAGGGCGGGAACACTGAAGCTTTCTTT

V gene: TRBV3-1/TRBV3-2
clone size: once
J gene: TRBJ2-7
D gene: NA
CDR3 protein: CASSQAHEQYF
CDR3 DNA: TGTGCCAGCAGCCAAGCTCACGAGCAGTACTTC

V gene: TRBV18
clone size: NA
J gene: TRBJ1-1
D gene: NA
CDR3 protein: CASSSPMNTEAFF
CDR3 DNA: TGTGCCAGCTCATCCCCTATGAACACTGAAGCTTTCTTT

V gene: TRBV2
clone size: NA
J gene: TRBJ2-7
D gene: NA
CDR3 protein: CASSLAYEQYF
CDR3 DNA: TGTGCCAGCAGTCTTGCCTACGAGCAGTACTTC

V gene: TRBV29-1
clone size: NA
J gene: TRBJ1-2
D gene: NA
CDR3 protein: CSVVWGKGYTF
CDR3 DNA: TGCAGCGTTGTCTGGGGGAAAGGCTACACCTTC

V gene: TRBV7-2
clone size: NA
J gene: TRBJ1-2
D gene: NA
CDR3 protein: CASSFPGRRGDGYTF
CDR3 DNA: TGTGCCAGCAGCTTTCCAGGGCGGAGGGGGGATGGCTACACCTTC

V gene: TRBV4-3
clone size: NA
J gene: TRBJ2-7
D gene: TRBD1
CDR3 protein: CASSQEQGASYEQYF
CDR3 DNA: TGCGCCAGCAGCCAAGAACAGGGGGCTTCCTACGAGCAGTACTTC

V gene: TRBV28
clone size: NA
J gene: TRBJ1-2
D gene: NA
CDR3 protein: CASSLIQYGYTF
CDR3 DNA: TGTGCCAGCAGCCTAATCCAGTATGGCTACACCTTC

V gene: TRBV3-1/TRBV3-2
clone size: NA
J gene: TRBJ1-5
D gene: NA
CDR3 protein: CASSQDGYSNQPQHF
CDR3 DNA: TGTGCCAGCAGCCAAGATGGGTATAGCAATCAGCCCCAGCATTTT

V gene: TRBV4-3
clone size: NA
J gene: TRBJ1-2
D gene: TRBD1
CDR3 protein: CASSQDRGPSYGYTF
CDR3 DNA: TGCGCCAGCAGCCAGGACAGGGGCCCGTCCTATGGCTACACCTTC

V gene: TRBV11-2
clone size: NA
J gene: TRBJ2-1
D gene: TRBD2
CDR3 protein: CASSPSGSYNEQFF
CDR3 DNA: TGTGCCAGCAGCCCGAGCGGGAGTTACAATGAGCAGTTCTTC

V gene: TRBV4-3
clone size: NA
J gene: TRBJ1-2
D gene: NA
CDR3 protein: CASSQDRASSRNLGGYTF
CDR3 DNA: TGCGCCAGCAGCCAAGATCGGGCGAGCAGCAGGAACCTTGGCGGCTACACCTTC

V gene: TRBV18
clone size: NA
J gene: TRBJ2-1
D gene: TRBD2
CDR3 protein: CASSPQGGINEQFF
CDR3 DNA: TGTGCCAGCTCACCCCAGGGAGGGATCAATGAGCAGTTCTTC

V gene: TRBV13
clone size: NA
J gene: TRBJ1-6
D gene: NA
CDR3 protein: CASSSRPKAGHGASYNSPLHF
CDR3 DNA: TGTGCCAGCAGCTCTAGACCAAAAGCAGGGCACGGAGCTTCCTATAATTCACCCCTCCACTTT

V gene: TRBV29-1
clone size: once
J gene: TRBJ1-2
D gene: NA
CDR3 protein: CSVESETDNYGYTF
CDR3 DNA: TGCAGCGTTGAAAGTGAGACAGACAACTATGGCTACACCTTC

V gene: TRBV5-1
clone size: NA
J gene: TRBJ1-1
D gene: TRBD1
CDR3 protein: CASSLASTGDTEAFF
CDR3 DNA: TGCGCCAGCAGCTTGGCCAGCACAGGGGACACTGAAGCTTTCTTT

V gene: TRBV5-1
clone size: NA
J gene: TRBJ1-6
D gene: TRBD1
CDR3 protein: CASSLTPGQGNSPLHF
CDR3 DNA: TGCGCCAGCAGCCTGACCCCGGGACAGGGCAATTCACCCCTCCACTTT

V gene: TRBV6-2/TRBV6-3
clone size: NA
J gene: TRBJ1-3
D gene: NA
CDR3 protein: CASSYGRGDSGNTIYF
CDR3 DNA: TGTGCCAGCAGTTACGGACGAGGGGACTCTGGAAACACCATATATTTT

V gene: TRBV20-1
clone size: NA
J gene: TRBJ2-6
D gene: TRBD1
CDR3 protein: CSASTGGFGANVLTF
CDR3 DNA: TGCAGTGCTAGTACAGGGGGCTTTGGGGCCAACGTCCTGACTTTC

V gene: TRBV5-6
clone size: NA
J gene: TRBJ2-6
D gene: TRBD1
CDR3 protein: CASSGPGQGSSGANVLTF
CDR3 DNA: TGTGCCAGCAGTGGCCCGGGACAGGGTTCGTCTGGGGCCAACGTCCTGACTTTC

V gene: TRBV7-6
clone size: NA
J gene: TRBJ2-7
D gene: TRBD2
CDR3 protein: CASSVTSGSYYEQYF
CDR3 DNA: TGTGCCAGCAGCGTCACTAGCGGGAGTTACTACGAGCAGTACTTC

V gene: TRBV12-3/TRBV12-4
clone size: NA
J gene: TRBJ2-2
D gene: NA
CDR3 protein: CASSRMWAGELFF
CDR3 DNA: TGTGCCAGCAGCCGGATGTGGGCCGGGGAGCTGTTTTTT

V gene: TRBV3-1/TRBV3-2
clone size: NA
J gene: TRBJ1-2
D gene: TRBD1
CDR3 protein: CASSHRLDREGDDGYTF
CDR3 DNA: TGTGCCAGCAGCCACCGTTTAGACAGGGAAGGGGACGATGGCTACACCTTC

V gene: TRBV27
clone size: NA
J gene: TRBJ2-1
D gene: NA
CDR3 protein: CASSLYRESNEQFF
CDR3 DNA: TGTGCCAGCAGTTTATATCGGGAGTCTAATGAGCAGTTCTTC

V gene: TRBV2
clone size: few
J gene: TRBJ1-4
D gene: TRBD1
CDR3 protein: CASSDTGGYEKLFF
CDR3 DNA: TGTGCCAGCAGCGACACAGGGGGGTACGAGAAACTGTTTTTT

V gene: TRBV20-1
clone size: NA
J gene: TRBJ1-4
D gene: TRBD1
CDR3 protein: CSASKQGADNEKLFF
CDR3 DNA: TGCAGTGCTAGTAAACAGGGGGCCGATAATGAAAAACTGTTTTTT

V gene: TRBV3-1/TRBV3-2
clone size: NA
J gene: TRBJ2-7
D gene: TRBD2
CDR3 protein: CASSQDKSGIYEQYF
CDR3 DNA: TGTGCCAGCAGCCAAGATAAGAGCGGGATCTACGAGCAGTACTTC